A single T cell receptor beta chain is shown here with its context. These data belong to a study of cytotoxic CD8 clonotypes in ibrutinib-treated CLL. The CDR3 extends over 20 amino acids. The V and J ends lost 3 bases and 0 bases, in that order; junction bases with no gene match: 14. CDR1 and CDR2 (germline): MDHEN, SYDVKM. Produced via immunoSEQ multiplex PCR; TCRdb's table is partial and in-frame only. The data show some 150,000 clones, around 81% seen once. The sample here was PBMCs, taken after 36 months of ibrutinib treatment. This sequence originates from a human donor with chronic lymphocytic leukemia. V gene TRBV28 combines with J gene TRBJ1-2, with 12 bases fitting TRBD1. Here the CDR3 reads CASSFHPEGTGGFTNYGYTF. The CDR3 nucleotides read TGTGCCAGCAGTTTTCACCCGGAGGGGACAGGGGGCTTTACTAACTATGGCTACACCTTC.